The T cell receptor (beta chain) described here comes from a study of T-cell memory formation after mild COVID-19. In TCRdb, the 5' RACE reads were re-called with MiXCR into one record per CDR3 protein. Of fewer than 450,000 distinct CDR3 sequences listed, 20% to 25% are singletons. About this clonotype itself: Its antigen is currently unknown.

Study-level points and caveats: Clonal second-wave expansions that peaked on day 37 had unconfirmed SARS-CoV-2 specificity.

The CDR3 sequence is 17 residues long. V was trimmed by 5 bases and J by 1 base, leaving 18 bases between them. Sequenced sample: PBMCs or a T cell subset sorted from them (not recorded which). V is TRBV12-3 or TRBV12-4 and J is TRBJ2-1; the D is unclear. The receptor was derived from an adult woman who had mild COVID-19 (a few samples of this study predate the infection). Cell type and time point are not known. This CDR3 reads CASSPTPSLVSYNEQFF. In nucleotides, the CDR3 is TGTGCCAGCAGTCCCACCCCCTCTTTAGTATCCTACAATGAGCAGTTCTTC.